These 25 T cell receptor beta chains originate from one sample sequenced in a study of monozygotic twins with inflammatory bowel disease. Following a re-call of the 5' RACE reads, TCRdb has one entry per CDR3 protein and lacks DNA. This table holds about 210,000 distinct CDR3 sequences. The sequenced sample was blood. Receptors were obtained from a human donor with ulcerative colitis or Crohn's disease, or a healthy co-twin of an affected twin (not recorded which).

The rearrangement joins TRBV18 to TRBJ2-1. Germline loops: CDR1 KGHSH, CDR2 LQKENI. This CDR3 is 12 amino acids long. The CDR3 spells CASSPLNNEQFF.

V is TRBV18 and J is TRBJ1-2; TCRdb picks TRBD1, but there is no DNA to check that call. Germline-derived CDR1 and CDR2 are KGHSH and LQKENI. The CDR3 sequence is 14 residues long. CDR3 sequence reads: CASSPGDNNYGYTF.

J is TRBJ2-1 and V is TRBV5-1; no DNA is available, so the TRBD2 call from TCRdb remains unchecked. The germline V gene has CDR1 SGHRS and CDR2 YFSETQ. The CDR3 is 15 amino acids. CDR3 sequence reads: CASSFSSGGYNEQFF.

The chain is built from TRBV4-3 and TRBJ2-6; TCRdb's D gene call, TRBD1, goes unchecked for lack of DNA. This CDR3 is built from 19 residues. Germline CDR1 reads LGHNA; CDR2 reads YSLEER. CDR3 loop: CASSQAADNDISGANVLTF.

V is TRBV27 and J is TRBJ1-4; with no DNA, the TCRdb D assignment of TRBD1 cannot be verified. CDR1 is MNHEY, CDR2 SMNVEV, per germline (reference sequence). The length of the CDR3 is 12 residues. CDR3 in amino acids: CASRGVEEKLFF.

The V gene is TRBV6-5, the J gene TRBJ2-7; TCRdb lists TRBD1, though no DNA is available to test this call. CDR3 size: 15 residues. Germline CDR1 MNHEY, CDR2 SVGAGI. CDR3 region: CASSSDEGVSYEQYF.

CDR3 in amino acids: CASSSIVGPGELFF. The chain uses TRBV12-3 or TRBV12-4 and TRBJ2-2; checking the TCRdb D call of TRBD1 is not possible without DNA. This CDR3 spans 14 amino acids.

This rearrangement joins TRBV4-3 to TRBJ2-1; the TCRdb call, TRBD2, lacks DNA for checking. This CDR3 is built from 15 residues. Germline V gene sequence: CDR1 LGHNA, CDR2 YSLEER. This CDR3 reads CASSQTAGVGNEQFF.

This chain joins TRBV12-3 or TRBV12-4 and TRBJ2-2; lacking DNA, the TRBD1 call made by TCRdb goes unchecked. The CDR3 is 15 amino acids. CDR3 sequence: CASSRDPWVTGELFF.

The chain combines TRBV27 with TRBJ2-1; with no DNA, the TCRdb D assignment of TRBD2 cannot be verified. This CDR3 spans 16 amino acids. CDR1 is MNHEY, CDR2 SMNVEV, per germline (reference sequence). The CDR3 protein is CASRAAAGGSYNEQFF.

The rearrangement joins TRBV7-9 to TRBJ2-1; TCRdb picks TRBD1, but there is no DNA to check that call. The germline V gene has CDR1 SEHNR and CDR2 FQNEAQ (reference sequence). The CDR3 totals 14 residues. The CDR3 loop reads CASSFPGLADEQFF.

V is TRBV7-2 and J is TRBJ1-4; TCRdb picks TRBD1, but there is no DNA to check that call. This CDR3 region has 14 residues. Germline CDR1 SGHTA, CDR2 FQGNSA. The CDR3 sequence is CASRPTGTNEKLFF.

This chain's CDR3 is CASSFGAGEAFF. The genes are TRBV7-9 and TRBJ1-1; TCRdb indicates TRBD1, and absent DNA this call remains unverified. The CDR3 spans 12 residues. CDR1 SEHNR and CDR2 FQNEAQ come from the germline V gene (reference sequence).

This sequence joins TRBV27 and TRBJ1-1. Germline assignment: CDR1 MNHEY and CDR2 SMNVEV (reference sequence). CDR3 length: 13 residues. CDR3 region: CASRPIRDTEAFF.

J is TRBJ2-3 and V is TRBV29-1. Germline CDR1 and CDR2: SQVTM and ANQGSEA. This CDR3 is built from 12 residues. The CDR3 protein is CSVGIGTDTQYF.

CDR3 sequence reads: CASSYRPGSDSSTDTQYF. This chain uses TRBV6-2 or TRBV6-3 with TRBJ2-3; the TCRdb D gene call, TRBD1, has no DNA to confirm it. The CDR3 sequence is 18 residues long. Germline lookup yields CDR1 MNHEY and CDR2 SVGEGT.

This rearrangement joins TRBV28 to TRBJ2-3; TCRdb's D call of TRBD1 is untestable without DNA. Germline CDR1 is MDHEN and CDR2 is SYDVKM. The CDR3 spans 12 residues. CDR3 amino acids: CASRGGTATQYF.

This CDR3 is CASSLGEGAREQFF. This chain links TRBV5-1 with TRBJ2-1; TCRdb lists TRBD1, though no DNA is available to test this call. CDR1 and CDR2 (germline): SGHRS, YFSETQ. This CDR3 spans 14 amino acids. Complete variable domain (other parts from reference TRBV5-1 and TRBJ2-1): KAGVTQTPRYLIKTRGQQVTLSCSPISGHRSVSWYQQTPGQGLQFLFEYFSETQRNKGNFPGRFSGRQFSNSRSEMNVSTLELGDSALYLCASSLGEGAREQFFGPGTRLTVL.

The chain has TRBV7-9 and TRBJ1-1; TCRdb returns TRBD1, unconfirmable since there is no DNA. In germline, CDR1 is SEHNR, CDR2 FQNEAQ (reference sequence). CDR3 length: 13 residues. The CDR3: CASATGTFAEAFF. Together with reference TRBV7-9 and TRBJ1-1, the CDR3 gives the full variable domain: DTGVSQNPRHKITKRGQNVTFRCDPISEHNRLYWYRQTLGQGPEFLTYFQNEAQLEKSRLLSDRFSAERPKGSFSTLEIQRTEQGDSAMYLCASATGTFAEAFFGQGTRLTVV.

The gene calls are TRBV18 and TRBJ1-5. The CDR3 is 15 amino acids. Per germline, CDR1 KGHSH and CDR2 LQKENI. CDR3 in amino acids: CASSPTSHSNQPQHF.

The genes are TRBV20-1 and TRBJ1-2; TCRdb's D call, TRBD1, is unchecked because there is no DNA. The CDR3 runs 14 residues. The germline V gene has CDR1 DFQATT and CDR2 SNEGSKA (reference sequence). The CDR3 spells CSARDYRGAGGYTF.

The chain uses TRBV2 and TRBJ2-1; there is no DNA to check the TCRdb D call of TRBD1. CDR3 size: 13 residues. Germline V gene data show CDR1 as SNHLY and CDR2 as FYNNEI. This CDR3 reads CASSVIQGGEQFF.

This chain connects TRBV15 to TRBJ2-1. This CDR3 has 14 amino acids. The germline gives CDR1 LNHNV, CDR2 YYDKDF (reference sequence). CDR3 sequence reads: CATSREGVHNEQFF.

The chain recombines TRBV18 with TRBJ1-5; TCRdb calls TRBD1, which cannot be checked without DNA. CDR3 length: 14 amino acids. Germline lookup yields CDR1 KGHSH and CDR2 LQKENI. The CDR3: CASSRQDSNQPQHF.

The genes are TRBV5-1 and TRBJ2-7; absent DNA, TCRdb's TRBD2 call cannot be checked. Germline-derived CDR1 and CDR2 are SGHRS and YFSETQ. The CDR3 has 14 residues. This chain's CDR3 is CASSLEGLGYEQYF. The entire variable domain, with the rest obtained from reference TRBV5-1 and TRBJ2-7, is as follows: KAGVTQTPRYLIKTRGQQVTLSCSPISGHRSVSWYQQTPGQGLQFLFEYFSETQRNKGNFPGRFSGRQFSNSRSEMNVSTLELGDSALYLCASSLEGLGYEQYFGPGTRLTVT.